This T cell receptor beta chain was captured by sequencing in a study of post-analysis software for immune sequencing data (dated by TCRdb to about 2015). About the full investigation: Recorded disease courses included relapsing-remitting, secondary progressive and progressive-relapsing multiple sclerosis, with some patients lacking subtype annotation. A subset of samples was prepared in parallel using single-end sample barcoding, then pooled and co-amplified after Illumina adapter ligation. The patient repertoires were set against about 12 previously published healthy control repertoires from donors whose ages ranged from about 6 to 27 years. Points the paper makes about the study in general: Patients showed significantly higher frequencies than controls for five TRBV segments, among them TRBV5-6, TRBV5-1 and TRBV20-1. Direct clustering with F measure revealed strong co-clustering of samples prepared in the same batch, which led to a batch-effect correction. The control group was slightly older than the multiple sclerosis patient group. Multiple sclerosis patients had significantly lower normalized Chao1 diversity than controls, a result that suggests substantial peripheral T-cell clonal expansion.

Library method: PCR. Sequencing was performed on an Illumina HiSeq 2500. Unique molecular identifiers were incorporated into TCR beta cDNA libraries to reduce PCR and sequencing biases. Some 500,000 cDNA molecules were obtained per 1 to 10 million input T cells, so each molecule approximated one T cell. Patient libraries were prepared and sequenced with the same protocol used for the earlier healthy control dataset. Samples belonging to the same batch were prepared together, multiplexed and sequenced on a shared HiSeq lane. On the authors' methods: Raw barcoded reads were processed with MIGEC, discarding single-read molecular identifier groups before consensus assembly and CDR3 extraction. Clonotype tables were post-analysed with VDJtools, and diversity was normalized by down-sampling all datasets to the smallest sample size. Repertoire overlap clustering matched CDR3 amino acid but not nucleotide sequences to correct batch-related cross-sample contamination. In TCRdb, the public reads were trimmed at Q25 with fastp and aligned with MiXCR, with productive beta chains retained. CDR3 protein duplicates are merged, each entry listing the most common genes and DNA. The V and J calls and clone size come from TCRdb's table, not from the authors' own analysis. The sample has around 710,000 distinct CDR3 sequences on record, 46% of them singletons. The top ten hold approximately 5% of the sample.

On this clonotype itself: The target of this receptor is not known. Base qualities are not recorded, but no much larger clone differs from it by a single base.

The CDR3 runs 16 residues from the cysteine to the phenylalanine. The only DNA kept is the CDR3, 48 bases in frame from the first base. After removal of 1 base from V and 4 bases from J, the junction retains 7 bases not matched to a gene. CDR1 and CDR2 were assigned from the germline V gene (reference sequence) as LNHNV and YYDKDF. To demonstrate the VDJtools post-analysis software, the study profiled TCR beta repertoires from the peripheral blood of about 13 young patients with multiple sclerosis. The patients with multiple sclerosis were children and adolescents between about 6 and 16 years of age.

The chain is assembled from TRBV15 and TRBJ2-1, with 7 central nucleotides matching TRBD2. The receptor was isolated from a girl aged 10-17 years with multiple sclerosis. Source material: blood. The sequenced DNA is TGTGCCACCAGCAGAGGGGCCTTGCGGGAGTACAATGAGCAGTTCTTC. The resulting protein is CATSRGALREYNEQFF. This CDR3, with the reference TRBV15 and TRBJ2-1 proteins standing in past its ends, gives the full variable domain DAMVIQNPRYQVTQFGKPVTLSCSQTLNHNVMYWYQQKSSQAPKLLFHYYDKDFNNEADTPDNFQSRRPNTSFCFLDIRSPGLGDTAMYLCATSRGALREYNEQFFGPGTRLTVL.